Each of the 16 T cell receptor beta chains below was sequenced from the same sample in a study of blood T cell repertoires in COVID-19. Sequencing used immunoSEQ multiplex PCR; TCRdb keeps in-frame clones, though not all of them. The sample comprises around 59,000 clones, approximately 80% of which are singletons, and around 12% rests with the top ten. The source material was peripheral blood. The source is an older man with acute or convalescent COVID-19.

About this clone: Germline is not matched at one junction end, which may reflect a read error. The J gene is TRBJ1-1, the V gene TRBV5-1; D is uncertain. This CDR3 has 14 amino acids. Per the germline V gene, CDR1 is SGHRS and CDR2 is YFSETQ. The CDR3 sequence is CATSPQFGGTEAFF. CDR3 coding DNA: TGCGCCACCAGCCCCCAGTTCGGAGGCACTGAAGCTTTCTTT.

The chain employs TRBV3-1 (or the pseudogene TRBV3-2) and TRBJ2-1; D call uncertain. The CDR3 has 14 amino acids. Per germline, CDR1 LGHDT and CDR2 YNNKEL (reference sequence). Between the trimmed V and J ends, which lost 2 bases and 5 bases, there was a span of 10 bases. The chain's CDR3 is CASSQRRNNNEQFF. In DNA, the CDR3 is TGTGCCAGCAGCCAACGCAGGAATAACAATGAGCAGTTCTTC.

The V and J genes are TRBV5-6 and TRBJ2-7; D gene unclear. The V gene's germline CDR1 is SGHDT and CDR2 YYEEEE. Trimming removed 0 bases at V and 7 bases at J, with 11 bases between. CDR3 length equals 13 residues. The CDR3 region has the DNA TGTGCCAGCAGCTTGGGTGAGGTGAGGGAGCAGTACTTC. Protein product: CASSLGEVREQYF.

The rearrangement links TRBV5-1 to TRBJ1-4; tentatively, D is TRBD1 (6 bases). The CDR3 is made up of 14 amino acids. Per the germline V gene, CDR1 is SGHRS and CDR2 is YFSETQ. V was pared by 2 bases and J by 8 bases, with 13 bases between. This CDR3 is CASSFGTSREKLFF. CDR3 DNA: TGCGCCAGCAGCTTTGGGACAAGCAGGGAAAAACTGTTTTTT.

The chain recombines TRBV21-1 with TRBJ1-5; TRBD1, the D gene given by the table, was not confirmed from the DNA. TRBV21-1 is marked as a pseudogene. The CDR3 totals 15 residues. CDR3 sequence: CASSKWGYSNQPQHF. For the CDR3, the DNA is TGTGCCAGCAGCAAATGGGGCTATAGCAATCAGCCCCAGCATTTT.

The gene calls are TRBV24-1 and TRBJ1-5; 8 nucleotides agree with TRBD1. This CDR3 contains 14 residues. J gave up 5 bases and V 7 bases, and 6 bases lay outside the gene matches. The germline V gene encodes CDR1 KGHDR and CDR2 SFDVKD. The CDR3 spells CATRGTGDDQPQHF. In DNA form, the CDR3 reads TGTGCCACCAGGGGGACAGGAGACGATCAGCCCCAGCATTTT.

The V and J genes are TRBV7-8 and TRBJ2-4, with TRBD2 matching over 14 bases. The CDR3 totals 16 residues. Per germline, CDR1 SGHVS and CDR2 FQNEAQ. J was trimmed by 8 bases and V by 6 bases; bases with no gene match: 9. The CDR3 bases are TGTGCCAGCAGTTCCCCCGGGACTAGCGGGGGTGACATTCAGTACTTC. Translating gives CASSSPGTSGGDIQYF.

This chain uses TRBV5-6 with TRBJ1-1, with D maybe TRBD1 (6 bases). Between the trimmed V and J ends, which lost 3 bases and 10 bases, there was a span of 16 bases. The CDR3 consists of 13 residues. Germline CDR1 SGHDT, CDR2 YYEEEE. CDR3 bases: TGTGCCAGCAGCTGGGGAGTGGGGGCTGGAGCTTTCTTT. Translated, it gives CASSWGVGAGAFF.

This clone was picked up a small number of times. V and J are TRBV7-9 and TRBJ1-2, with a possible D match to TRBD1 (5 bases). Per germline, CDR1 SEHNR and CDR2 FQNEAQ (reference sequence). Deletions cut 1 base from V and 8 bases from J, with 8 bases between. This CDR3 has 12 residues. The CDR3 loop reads CASSLVGVGYTF. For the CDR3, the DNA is TGTGCCAGCAGCTTAGTAGGGGTAGGCTACACCTTC.

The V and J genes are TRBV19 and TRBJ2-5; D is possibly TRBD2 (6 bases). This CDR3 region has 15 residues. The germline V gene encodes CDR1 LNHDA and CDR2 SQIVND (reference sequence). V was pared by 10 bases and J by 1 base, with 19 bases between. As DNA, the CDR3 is TGTGCCACCAAACCCCCTCGCGGGACCCAAGAGACCCAGTACTTC. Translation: CATKPPRGTQETQYF.

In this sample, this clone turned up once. CDR3 amino acids: CASTSQVNTEAFF. The CDR3 bases are TGTGCCAGCACCTCACAGGTGAACACTGAAGCTTTCTTT. J is TRBJ1-1 and V is TRBV6-5; D is possibly TRBD1 (5 bases). The germline V gene has CDR1 MNHEY and CDR2 SVGAGI. The CDR3 is 13 residues long. Deletions cut 7 bases from V and 0 bases from J, with 9 bases between.

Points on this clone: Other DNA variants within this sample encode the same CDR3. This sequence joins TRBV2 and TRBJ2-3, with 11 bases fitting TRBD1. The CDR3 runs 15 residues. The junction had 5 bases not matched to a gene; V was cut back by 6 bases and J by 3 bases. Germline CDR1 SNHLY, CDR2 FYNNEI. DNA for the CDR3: TGTGCCAGCAGCGGGACAGGGGGACCTACAGATACGCAGTATTTT. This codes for CASSGTGGPTDTQYF.

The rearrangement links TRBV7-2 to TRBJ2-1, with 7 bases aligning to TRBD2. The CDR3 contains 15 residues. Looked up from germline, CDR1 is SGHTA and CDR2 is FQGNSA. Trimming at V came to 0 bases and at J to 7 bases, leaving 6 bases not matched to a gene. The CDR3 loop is CASSLAGGPWNEQFF. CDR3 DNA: TGTGCCAGCAGCTTAGCGGGAGGGCCGTGGAATGAGCAGTTCTTC.

This CDR3 reads CASSARGRGGLETQYF. The CDR3 DNA reads TGTGCCAGCAGCGCCCGGGGACGGGGGGGCCTAGAGACCCAGTACTTC. The chain carries TRBV13 and TRBJ2-5; TRBD2 aligns across 8 bases. The ends lost 5 bases at V and 4 bases at J; junction bases unmatched: 12. Germline-derived CDR1 and CDR2 are PRHDT and FYEKMQ (reference sequence). The CDR3 contains 16 residues.

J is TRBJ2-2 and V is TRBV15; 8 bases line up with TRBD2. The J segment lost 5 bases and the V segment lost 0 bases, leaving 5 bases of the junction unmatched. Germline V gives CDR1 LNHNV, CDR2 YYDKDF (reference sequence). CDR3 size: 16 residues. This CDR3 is CATSRDPGGFTGELFF. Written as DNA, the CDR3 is TGTGCCACCAGCAGAGATCCGGGAGGGTTTACCGGGGAGCTGTTTTTT.

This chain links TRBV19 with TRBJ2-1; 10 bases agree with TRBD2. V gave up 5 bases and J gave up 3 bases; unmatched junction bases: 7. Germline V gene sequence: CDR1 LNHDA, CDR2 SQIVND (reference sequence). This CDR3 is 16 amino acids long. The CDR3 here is CASSPYLAGVYNEQFF. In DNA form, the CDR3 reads TGTGCCAGTAGTCCGTATCTAGCGGGAGTCTACAATGAGCAGTTCTTC.